There are many counts of the clone carrying this T cell receptor beta chain. The data originate from a study of CD8+CD57+ T cells in acquired aplastic anemia. Study background: Sorted CD4+ and CD8+ cells gave an average of about 3 ug of DNA.

Genomic DNA templated the TCR beta VDJ and CDR3 profiling. Using its own MiXCR run on the reads, TCRdb lists one record per CDR3 protein. The data contain 180,000 or so distinct CDR3 sequences, approximately 45% of them singletons. The sequenced sample consisted of sorted CD4+, CD8+, or CD8+CD57+ T cells (not recorded which) from PBMCs. This receptor was taken from a human donor in good health.

The CDR3 region has the DNA TGTGCCAAACGACGGGGGAGGAGACTAGAACCCTACGAGCAGTACTTC. Protein sequence: CAKRRGRRLEPYEQYF. J is TRBJ2-7 and V is TRBV6-4, with a tentative D call TRBD2 (6 bases). The CDR3 runs 16 residues. CDR1 and CDR2 from the germline V gene are MRHNA and SNTAGT. V shed 10 bases and J shed 2 bases, with 24 bases lying between them.